Following are 16 T cell receptor beta chains from one sample sequenced in a study of T-cell reconstitution after alpha-beta-depleted transplantation in children. Preparation of the TCRbeta library was carried out with unique molecular identifiers. TCRdb re-called the PCR reads through MiXCR, storing one row per CDR3 protein. The sample lists about 200,000 distinct CDR3 sequences; approximately 6.8% were seen once. The material was PBMCs, obtained before TCRalphabeta/CD19-depleted stem cell transplant. The receptors stem from a girl less than two years old with combined immunodeficiency, due to receive a stem cell transplant.

This clonotype was seen repeatedly, ten times or more. One end of the junction does not line up with germline, which may come from a read error. The genes are TRBV13 and TRBJ2-7; 9 nucleotides line up with TRBD1. Germline V gene sequence: CDR1 PRHDT, CDR2 FYEKMQ (reference sequence). The CDR3 spans 15 residues. The CDR3 reads CASSVGTGIFYEQYF. The CDR3 DNA reads as TGTGCCAGCAGCGTAGGGACAGGGATCTTCTACGAGCAGTACTTC. Looking up the rest from reference TRBV13 and TRBJ2-7 gives the full variable domain: AAGVIQSPRHLIKEKRETATLKCYPIPRHDTVYWYQQGPGQDPQFLISFYEKMQSDKGSIPDRFSAQQFSDYHSELNMSSLELGDSALYFCASSVGTGIFYEQYFGPGTRLTVT.

This clonotype was found a few times. V gene TRBV25-1 combines with J gene TRBJ2-4; D may be TRBD1 or TRBD2 (6 bases each). This CDR3 is 14 amino acids long. Trimming stripped 8 bases from V and 3 bases from J, with 14 bases between. The germline CDR1 and CDR2 sequences are MGHDK and SYGVNS. The CDR3 DNA follows: TGTGCCAGCTTCCGGACAGCGGGCAAAAACATTCAGTACTTC. Amino acid sequence: CASFRTAGKNIQYF.

This clonotype has ten or more counts. This rearrangement joins TRBV13 to TRBJ2-3, with D perhaps TRBD2 (6 bases). Germline V lookup: CDR1 PRHDT, CDR2 FYEKMQ (reference sequence). The germline V and J ends were trimmed by 0 bases and 7 bases, with 20 bases remaining between them. The CDR3 is made up of 17 amino acids. CDR3 DNA sequence: TGTGCCAGCAGCTTAGGCCCCCAAGGCGGGATCGGCTATACGCAGTATTTT. It translates to CASSLGPQGGIGYTQYF.

The table lists this clonotype with many counts. The chain employs TRBV28 and TRBJ1-1, with D unresolved. Trimming removed 6 bases from V and 0 bases from J, with 23 bases in between. The CDR3 totals 18 residues. Germline-derived CDR1 and CDR2 are MDHEN and SYDVKM. The CDR3 spells CASSPSPYLEGLNTEAFF. The CDR3 DNA reads TGTGCCAGCAGCCCTTCTCCTTACCTGGAGGGCTTGAACACTGAAGCTTTCTTT.

This clonotype was detected many times. The chain employs TRBV28 and TRBJ2-7; 7 bases are shared with TRBD1. CDR3 length: 15 amino acids. V trimming: 2 bases; J trimming: 2 bases; junction bases outside the gene matches: 6. Germline V gene data show CDR1 as MDHEN and CDR2 as SYDVKM. For the CDR3, the DNA is TGTGCCAGCAGTTTACGCCCACAGGGGACCTACGAGCAGTACTTC. Translated: CASSLRPQGTYEQYF.

The table lists this clonotype with many counts. The chain uses TRBV12-3 or TRBV12-4 and TRBJ2-1, with D maybe TRBD2 (7 bases). The CDR3 has 17 residues. V lost 5 bases to trimming and J lost 2 bases, with 19 bases between them. CDR3 sequence (DNA): TGTGCCAGCAGTCCGAGGGGGGGGTTAGCCCCCTACAATGAGCAGTTCTTC. This translates into CASSPRGGLAPYNEQFF.

This clonotype was detected many times. The J gene is TRBJ1-1, the V gene TRBV6-2 or TRBV6-3, with TRBD1 as a possible D gene (6 bases). Looked up from germline, CDR1 is MNHEY and CDR2 is SVGEGT. Trimming took 6 bases from V and 5 from J, leaving 13 bases between them. CDR3 length: 13 residues. CDR3 amino acids: CASSSGVWTEAFF. The CDR3 DNA is TGTGCCAGCAGCTCAGGGGTATGGACTGAAGCTTTCTTT.

This clonotype was picked up many times. The gene calls are TRBV29-1 and TRBJ1-2; 11 bases align to TRBD1. The CDR3 runs to 14 residues. Germline CDR1 is SQVTM and CDR2 is ANQGSEA. J lost 4 bases, V lost 7 bases, and 8 bases had no gene match. DNA of the CDR3: TGCAGCGCCGCGGGACAGGGGGACCTCTATGGCTACACCTTC. The encoded protein is CSAAGQGDLYGYTF.

The table lists this clonotype with many counts. The rearrangement uses TRBV5-1 and TRBJ2-1; 14 bases agree with TRBD2. The CDR3 totals 20 residues. The ends lost 1 base at V and 2 bases at J; junction bases unmatched: 11. Germline V lookup: CDR1 SGHRS, CDR2 YFSETQ. CDR3 region: CASSLSPGLAGGTTYNEQFF. The CDR3 DNA reads as TGCGCCAGCAGCTTGTCCCCCGGACTAGCGGGAGGTACTACCTACAATGAGCAGTTCTTC.

This clonotype was recorded many times. The chain uses TRBV28 and TRBJ2-5; tentatively, D is TRBD1 (7 bases). V shed 5 bases and J shed 2 bases, with 15 bases lying between them. CDR3 length: 15 amino acids. Germline V gene data show CDR1 as MDHEN and CDR2 as SYDVKM. DNA of the CDR3: TGTGCCAGCAGTGCCCCTCAGGGGGGTCAAGAGACCCAGTACTTC. Protein product: CASSAPQGGQETQYF.

This clonotype was seen many times. The chain joins TRBV5-1 to TRBJ2-1, with TRBD1 matching 8 bases. The CDR3 length is 15 residues. CDR1 and CDR2 (germline): SGHRS, YFSETQ. V gave up 5 bases and J gave up 4 bases; unmatched junction bases: 8. For the CDR3, the DNA is TGCGCCAGCAGTACCGGGACAGGCCTATACAATGAGCAGTTCTTC. Protein product: CASSTGTGLYNEQFF.

This clonotype showed up just a few times. The chain carries TRBV6-5 and TRBJ1-2; no definite D call. CDR1 is MNHEY, CDR2 SVGAGI, per germline. The CDR3 consists of 17 residues. V shed 5 bases and J shed 1 base, with 20 bases lying between them. CDR3 sequence reads: CASSRLGSSELNYGYTF. CDR3 nucleotides: TGTGCCAGCAGTCGTCTAGGTTCCAGCGAACTTAACTATGGCTACACCTTC.

A single count supports this clonotype. This sequence may be a read error, since a much larger clone differs from it by one base. The rearrangement links TRBV20-1 to TRBJ2-5; 8 positions match TRBD2. V trimming: 5 bases; J trimming: 5 bases; junction bases outside the gene matches: 10. This CDR3 is 14 amino acids long. Germline V gene sequence: CDR1 DFQATT, CDR2 SNEGSKA (reference sequence). The CDR3 sequence: CSAPPGGRWETQYF. CDR3 bases: TGCAGTGCTCCCCCGGGAGGGCGGTGGGAGACCCAGTACTTC.

V and J are TRBV18 and TRBJ2-3, with TRBD2 matching over 11 bases. This CDR3 region has 15 residues. Losses at the gene ends were 6 bases for V and 4 bases for J; bases not matched to a gene: 6. In germline, CDR1 is KGHSH, CDR2 LQKENI. The CDR3 spells CASSPTSGVADTQYF. The DNA for the CDR3 is TGTGCCAGCTCGCCGACTAGCGGGGTCGCAGATACGCAGTATTTT.

The gene calls are TRBV18 and TRBJ1-1; 9 nucleotides line up with TRBD1. CDR1 and CDR2 (germline): KGHSH, LQKENI. The ends lost 5 bases at V and 2 bases at J; junction bases unmatched: 3. This CDR3 has 14 residues. DNA for the CDR3: TGTGCCAGCTCAGGGACAGGGAGAAACACTGAAGCTTTCTTT. Amino acids: CASSGTGRNTEAFF.

CDR3 amino acids: CASSYVGTGGDMNTEAFF. CDR3 nucleotide sequence: TGTGCCAGCAGTTACGTCGGGACAGGGGGCGATATGAACACTGAAGCTTTCTTT. V gene TRBV6-2 or TRBV6-3 combines with J gene TRBJ1-1; 12 nucleotides match TRBD1. CDR1 is MNHEY and CDR2 is SVGEGT in the germline V gene. The length of the CDR3 is 18 residues. The J segment lost 0 bases and the V segment lost 2 bases, leaving 7 bases of the junction unmatched.